The present TCR beta chain was sequenced within a study of blood T cell repertoires in COVID-19. In the authors' methods: Reference gene primer amplification in the assay estimated nucleated cell counts. Measured with immunoSEQ multiplex PCR; TCRdb has only the in-frame clones, and not every one. V, J and clone size are taken as reported in that table, and D and trimming were inferred from the DNA itself. The table has 200,000 to 300,000 clones, 85% to 90% seen once. There are 15 residues in the CDR3. Looked up from germline, CDR1 is MNHEY and CDR2 is SMNVEV (reference sequence). Deletions cut 0 bases from V and 3 bases from J, with 11 bases between. Adults between roughly 18 and 95 years of age took part from fewer than 30 US areas.

The rearrangement uses TRBV27 and TRBJ1-2; D is undetermined. This sequence originates from a man aged 45-65 years who had been exposed to COVID-19. The sample consisted of PBMCs or T cells enriched from blood (not recorded which). The CDR3 reads CASSLSRPGYYGYTF. DNA for the CDR3: TGTGCCAGCAGTTTATCGAGGCCGGGGTACTATGGCTACACCTTC.